This TCR beta chain emerged from a study of blood T cell repertoires in COVID-19. Looking at the study overall: Some COVID-19 samples were acute and others convalescent; all came from the United States, Italy and Spain. In each case, the material was cDNA or gDNA derived from T cells, B-cell-depleted T cells, or PBMCs.

V was clipped by 6 bases and J by 15 bases; unmatched bases: 8. This CDR3 spans 12 amino acids. From germline, CDR1 is MNHEY and CDR2 SVGAGI. Original analysis: Counts of nucleated cells, estimated from reference gene primer amplification, were obtained. Data came from immunoSEQ multiplex PCR; TCRdb stores just in-frame clones and leaves some out. The D gene and trimming were derived from the DNA, and the V and J assignments and clone size from that table. The sample lists hundreds of thousands of clones, 70% to 90% occurring once. The source is a woman in her 30s who had recovered from COVID-19. Sequencing input: peripheral blood. This chain links TRBV6-5 with TRBJ1-6; TRBD1 matches 7 bases. DNA for the CDR3: TGTGCCAGCAGATCGACAGGGTTATTCCTCCACTTT. It specifies CASRSTGLFLHF.